The clone carrying this T cell receptor (beta chain) was counted between two and nine times. Its matching antigen is unknown. CDR1 and CDR2 (germline): MNHEY, SVGEGT. The CDR3 loop spans 13 amino acids. V gave up 4 bases and J gave up 3 bases, with 10 bases separating them. In TCRdb, the RT-PCR reads were re-called with MiXCR into one record per CDR3 protein. In the table there are about 570,000 distinct CDR3 sequences, about 12% of which are singletons. These data are taken from a study of response to subunit inactivated influenza vaccine. Study-wide findings and caveats: The authors suggested that few new T cells are recruited per seasonal influenza vaccination.

The source was PBMCs from blood, collected on the day of vaccination. This receptor was taken from a man aged 50 to 59 who received an inactivated influenza vaccine. J is TRBJ2-7 and V is TRBV6-2 or TRBV6-3; D not certain. CDR3 nucleotide sequence: TGTGCCAGCAGTTGGTCAGACCTCTACGAGCAGTACTTC. Translating gives CASSWSDLYEQYF.